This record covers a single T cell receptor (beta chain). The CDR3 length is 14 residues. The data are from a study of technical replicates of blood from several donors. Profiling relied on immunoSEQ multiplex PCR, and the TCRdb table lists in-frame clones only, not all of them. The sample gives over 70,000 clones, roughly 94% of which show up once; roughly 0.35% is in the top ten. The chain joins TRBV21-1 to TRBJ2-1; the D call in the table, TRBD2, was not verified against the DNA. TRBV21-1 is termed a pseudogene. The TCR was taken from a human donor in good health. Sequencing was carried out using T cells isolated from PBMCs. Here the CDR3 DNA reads TGTGCCAGCACCATAGGACTAGAAGGGAATGAGCAGTTCTTC. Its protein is CASTIGLEGNEQFF.